The clone carrying this TCR beta chain was seen ten or more times. Its antigen is not identified. CDR3 of TCR beta was amplified from genomic DNA via a two-round multiplex PCR. With primers specific to each TRBV and TRBJ gene, the first-round PCR was performed. TCRdb fed the multiplex PCR reads into MiXCR, producing one record per CDR3 protein. Of over 25,000 distinct CDR3 sequences in the sample, 46% were seen once. The sample is drawn from a study of prognosis after radiotherapy for stage I lung cancer. Study context: Patients received stereotactic body radiotherapy alone, with no concurrent therapy.

No patient had prior chemotherapy, radiotherapy or other malignancies, and all were node-negative on CT and PET/CT. Germline CDR1 is KGHSH and CDR2 is LQKENI. Trimming shortened V by 0 bases and J by 2 bases, and 8 bases separated the two germline ends. The CDR3 extends over 14 amino acids. Study results and caveats: Lower post-radiation Shannon entropy was seen in patients who went on to develop distant metastases. Gene usage of TRBV and TRBJ reportedly differed between patients with and without metastases.

The J gene is TRBJ2-7, the V gene TRBV18; D possibly matches TRBD1 or TRBD2 (5 bases each). The sequenced sample was PBMCs, obtained before or after stereotactic body radiation therapy (not recorded which). This TCR derives from a donor aged 50 or older with non-small cell lung cancer. CDR3 bases: TGTGCCAGCTCACCACCGGGGACCCCCTACGAGCAGTACTTC. Protein: CASSPPGTPYEQYF.